The 27 T cell receptor beta chains below come from one sample, sequenced in a study of OX40 agonist ivuxolimab in advanced cancers. The table came from immunoSEQ multiplex PCR; TCRdb's copy has only in-frame clones and leaves some out. The sample has more than 75,000 clones; around 87% are singletons. This specimen was CD4+ or CD8+ T cells sorted from blood, taken in a trial of the OX40 agonist ivuxolimab. These receptors were obtained from an adult with an advanced solid tumor such as melanoma, head and neck, liver or kidney cancer.

This chain joins TRBV7-2 and TRBJ2-5, with 7 bases identical to TRBD1. CDR1 is SGHTA and CDR2 is FQGNSA in the germline V gene. The trim removed 5 bases at V and 5 bases at J, leaving 5 bases unmatched. The CDR3 is 13 amino acids. CDR3 DNA: TGTGCCAGCAGCATACAGGGGTGGGAGACCCAGTACTTC. It codes for CASSIQGWETQYF.

A few counts support this clone. The V gene is TRBV2, the J gene TRBJ2-2; D ambiguous. Germline CDR1 reads SNHLY; CDR2 reads FYNNEI. The CDR3 has 13 residues. The V gene lost 11 bases and the J gene lost 6 bases, with 16 bases spanning the gap. CDR3 in DNA: TGTGCCCTCAGAAGGGAATGGGCCGGGGAGCTGTTTTTT. Translated: CALRREWAGELFF.

The CDR3 region has the DNA TGTGCCAGCAGCTCTCCGGGACAGGGGGCGGGCTATGGCTACACCTTC. Translation: CASSSPGQGAGYGYTF. The chain joins TRBV11-2 to TRBJ1-2; TRBD1 aligns across 12 bases. The CDR3 extends over 16 amino acids. The germline gives CDR1 SGHAT, CDR2 FQNNGV. With 4 bases clipped from V and 4 bases from J, the junction kept 7 bases outside the gene matches.

The rearrangement uses TRBV11-3 and TRBJ2-2; 10 positions agree with TRBD1. V gave up 5 bases and J gave up 5 bases; unmatched junction bases: 8. Germline-derived CDR1 and CDR2 are SGHNT and YENEEA. This CDR3 is 16 amino acids long. CDR3 region: CASSPGTGDWTGELFF. Written as DNA, the CDR3 is TGTGCCAGCAGCCCTGGGACAGGGGATTGGACCGGGGAGCTGTTTTTT.

The chain joins TRBV6-5 to TRBJ2-7; TRBD2 matches 13 bases. There are 15 residues in the CDR3. CDR1 is MNHEY and CDR2 is SVGAGI in the germline V gene. With V trimmed by 6 bases and J by 2 bases, 4 bases remained unmatched. This CDR3 is CASSDTSGGAYEQYF. The CDR3 nucleotides read TGTGCCAGCAGCGACACTAGCGGGGGGGCCTACGAGCAGTACTTC.

This clone was observed a single time. The gene calls are TRBV30 and TRBJ1-5; D not certain. Germline V gene data show CDR1 as GTSNPN and CDR2 as SVGIG (reference sequence). This CDR3 has 13 amino acids. V lost 2 bases, J lost 1 base, and 6 bases lay in between. This CDR3 reads CAWSLGSNQPQHF. In nucleotides, the CDR3 is TGTGCCTGGAGTCTCGGGAGCAATCAGCCCCAGCATTTT.

The chain recombines TRBV4-3 with TRBJ2-4; D might be TRBD2 (6 bases). Germline V gene data show CDR1 as LGHNA and CDR2 as YSLEER. The CDR3 sequence is 16 residues long. Trimming took 1 base from V and 5 from J, leaving 15 bases between them. CDR3 in amino acids: CASSQGLSRLENIQYF. The DNA for the CDR3 is TGCGCCAGCAGCCAAGGGCTGTCAAGACTAGAAAACATTCAGTACTTC.

This clone was counted a single time. This rearrangement joins TRBV2 to TRBJ2-3; D is possibly TRBD1 (5 bases). V dropped 7 bases and J dropped 2 bases, with 16 bases sitting between them. CDR1 is SNHLY, CDR2 FYNNEI, per germline. The CDR3 totals 15 residues. The CDR3 here is CASTIATGATDTQYF. In DNA, the CDR3 is TGTGCCAGCACCATAGCTACAGGTGCCACAGATACGCAGTATTTT.

The chain joins TRBV4-1 to TRBJ2-5; TRBD1 matches 11 bases. Trimming cost V 4 bases and J 1 base; bases outside gene matches: 5. Germline assignment: CDR1 MGHRA and CDR2 YSYEKL. This CDR3 contains 16 residues. This CDR3 reads CASSLGQGAFQETQYF. DNA for the CDR3: TGCGCCAGCAGCCTAGGACAGGGGGCCTTCCAAGAGACCCAGTACTTC.

The V and J genes are TRBV19 and TRBJ2-5, with D possibly TRBD2 on 6 matching bases. Trimming cost V 5 bases and J 4 bases, with 14 bases left between them. The CDR3 spans 14 residues. The germline V gene has CDR1 LNHDA and CDR2 SQIVND (reference sequence). CDR3 in DNA: TGTGCCAGTAGTCTTGCTAGCGTGGGAGAGACCCAGTACTTC. It is translated as CASSLASVGETQYF.

This chain links TRBV10-1 with TRBJ1-1, with 8 bases matching TRBD1. Germline V gives CDR1 WNHNN, CDR2 SYGVQD (reference sequence). The CDR3 has 13 residues. V trimming: 4 bases; J trimming: 5 bases; junction bases outside the gene matches: 3. For the CDR3, the DNA is TGCGCCAGCAGTGTCCAGGGGGCAACTGAAGCTTTCTTT. It specifies CASSVQGATEAFF.

The chain links TRBV5-6 to TRBJ2-1, with D possibly being TRBD1 (5 bases). Germline V CDR1 and CDR2: SGHDT, YYEEEE. V lost 5 bases to trimming and J lost 3 bases, with 18 bases between them. The CDR3 runs to 16 residues. CDR3 amino acids: CASRLDSVWGYNEQFF. The CDR3 DNA follows: TGTGCCAGCAGACTTGACAGCGTTTGGGGCTACAATGAGCAGTTCTTC. Filled out from reference TRBV5-6 and TRBJ2-1, the complete variable domain reads DAGVTQSPTHLIKTRGQQVTLRCSPKSGHDTVSWYQQALGQGPQFIFQYYEEEERQRGNFPDRFSGHQFPNYSSELNVNALLLGDSALYLCASRLDSVWGYNEQFFGPGTRLTVL.

The V and J genes are TRBV5-1 and TRBJ1-1, with D perhaps TRBD1 (5 bases). V lost 4 bases to trimming and J lost 3 bases, with 10 bases between them. Germline lookup yields CDR1 SGHRS and CDR2 YFSETQ. This CDR3 comprises 13 residues. Written as DNA, the CDR3 is TGCGCCAGCAGCAGCCAGGGTTACACTGAAGCTTTCTTT. Translating gives CASSSQGYTEAFF.

The V call is TRBV9, the J call TRBJ1-3; possibly TRBD1 for D (6 bases). V dropped 4 bases and J dropped 0 bases, with 17 bases sitting between them. CDR1 and CDR2 from the germline V gene are SGDLS and YYNGEE. The CDR3 covers 17 residues. This chain's CDR3 is CASSPRQDLISGNTIYF. The CDR3 DNA follows: TGTGCCAGCAGCCCTCGACAGGACTTAATCTCTGGAAACACCATATATTTT.

The chain employs TRBV5-4 and TRBJ1-4; TRBD1 agrees at 7 bases. The germline CDR1 and CDR2 sequences are SGHNT and YYREEE (reference sequence). J lost 8 bases, V lost 4 bases, and 11 bases had no gene match. CDR3 length: 15 residues. The CDR3 DNA sequence: TGTGCCAGCAGCGTAAACAGGGGCCTCGACGAAAAACTGTTTTTT. Protein: CASSVNRGLDEKLFF.

This chain links TRBV6-1 with TRBJ1-1, with 7 bases that match TRBD1. This CDR3 spans 14 amino acids. Germline lookup yields CDR1 MNHNS and CDR2 SASEGT. J lost 1 base, V lost 6 bases, and 5 bases had no gene match. As DNA, the CDR3 is TGTGCCAGCAGGTCAGGGGGGAGGAACACTGAAGCTTTCTTT. Its protein is CASRSGGRNTEAFF.

The V gene is TRBV18, the J gene TRBJ2-5, with D perhaps TRBD2 (6 bases). CDR3 length: 15 amino acids. Trimming shortened V by 4 bases and J by 1 base, and 13 bases separated the two germline ends. CDR1 and CDR2 from the germline V gene are KGHSH and LQKENI. For the CDR3, the DNA is TGTGCCAGCTCACTCCCGGGACTCTTCCAAGAGACCCAGTACTTC. Its translation: CASSLPGLFQETQYF.

V gene TRBV2 combines with J gene TRBJ2-1; no clear D gene. The V and J ends lost 7 bases and 7 bases respectively, with 11 bases between them. This CDR3 contains 12 residues. The germline V gene has CDR1 SNHLY and CDR2 FYNNEI. The CDR3 here is CASTGLGNEQFF. The CDR3 nucleotides are TGTGCCAGCACAGGCCTGGGGAATGAGCAGTTCTTC.

The chain links TRBV10-2 to TRBJ2-2; TRBD1 matches at 7 bases. The V and J ends lost 4 bases and 0 bases, in that order; junction bases with no gene match: 2. The CDR3 loop spans 15 amino acids. CDR1 and CDR2 (germline): WSHSY, SAAADI. CDR3 region: CASSAGTANTGELFF. CDR3 nucleotides: TGCGCCAGCAGTGCCGGGACAGCGAACACCGGGGAGCTGTTTTTT.

The chain combines TRBV7-3 with TRBJ1-6; D is possibly TRBD1 (5 bases). There are 14 residues in the CDR3. Germline assignment: CDR1 SGHTA and CDR2 FQGTGA. V shed 1 base and J shed 6 bases, with 7 bases lying between them. The CDR3 region has the DNA TGTGCCAGCAGCTTAAGGGACCTTAATTCACCCCTCCACTTT. This codes for CASSLRDLNSPLHF.

In this sample, this clone turned up once. The CDR3 loop is CASSPGMNTEAFF. The CDR3 DNA reads TGTGCCAGTAGTCCTGGGATGAACACTGAAGCTTTCTTT. This chain links TRBV19 with TRBJ1-1; D ambiguous. The CDR3 extends over 13 amino acids. Germline V gene data show CDR1 as LNHDA and CDR2 as SQIVND (reference sequence). Trimming pared 5 bases from V and 0 bases from J, leaving 7 bases between.

The V gene is TRBV7-3, the J gene TRBJ2-5; the D is unclear. Trimming left V 2 bases short and J 2 bases short, with 6 bases between. This CDR3 has 13 amino acids. The germline CDR1 and CDR2 sequences are SGHTA and FQGTGA. The CDR3 loop is CASSLYGQETQYF. The DNA of the CDR3 is TGTGCCAGCAGCTTATACGGGCAAGAGACCCAGTACTTC. The full variable domain, rest sourced from reference TRBV7-3 and TRBJ2-5, is GAGVSQTPSNKVTEKGKYVELRCDPISGHTALYWYRQSLGQGPEFLIYFQGTGAADDSGLPNDRFFAVRPEGSVSTLKIQRTERGDSAVYLCASSLYGQETQYFGPGTRLLVL.

The chain joins TRBV5-1 to TRBJ1-1; D unclear. V was cut by 5 bases and J by 6 bases, with 17 bases left in between. CDR1 is SGHRS, CDR2 YFSETQ, per germline. CDR3 length: 14 amino acids. The CDR3 protein is CASSDYGVGAEAFF. CDR3 in DNA: TGCGCCAGCAGTGATTACGGGGTGGGCGCTGAAGCTTTCTTT. The entire variable domain, with the rest obtained from reference TRBV5-1 and TRBJ1-1, is as follows: KAGVTQTPRYLIKTRGQQVTLSCSPISGHRSVSWYQQTPGQGLQFLFEYFSETQRNKGNFPGRFSGRQFSNSRSEMNVSTLELGDSALYLCASSDYGVGAEAFFGQGTRLTVV.

This clone is a singleton in its sample. The chain links TRBV28 to TRBJ1-4, with 10 positions matching TRBD1. The length of the CDR3 is 16 residues. Germline V lookup: CDR1 MDHEN, CDR2 SYDVKM. The trim removed 5 bases at V and 0 bases at J, leaving 3 bases unmatched. The CDR3 sequence: CASSAGTGATNEKLFF. The CDR3 DNA is TGTGCCAGCAGTGCAGGGACAGGGGCAACTAATGAAAAACTGTTTTTT.

In its sample, this clone was seen once. The V and J genes are TRBV5-1 and TRBJ1-1; D gene unclear. CDR1 and CDR2 (germline): SGHRS, YFSETQ. The CDR3 covers 15 residues. V was pared by 0 bases and J by 1 base, with 10 bases between. Written as DNA, the CDR3 is TGCGCCAGCAGCTTGGTGGGCTCAGGGAACACTGAAGCTTTCTTT. It specifies CASSLVGSGNTEAFF. The whole variable domain, filled in from reference TRBV5-1 and TRBJ1-1, reads KAGVTQTPRYLIKTRGQQVTLSCSPISGHRSVSWYQQTPGQGLQFLFEYFSETQRNKGNFPGRFSGRQFSNSRSEMNVSTLELGDSALYLCASSLVGSGNTEAFFGQGTRLTVV.

This chain links TRBV7-6 with TRBJ2-1; 11 bases agree with TRBD2. Germline-derived CDR1 and CDR2 are SGHVS and FNYEAQ. After removal of 4 bases from V and 10 bases from J, the junction contained 6 bases not matched to a gene. This CDR3 region has 14 residues. CDR3: CASSSGTSGLEQFF. The CDR3 DNA reads as TGTGCCAGCAGCTCCGGGACTAGCGGTTTGGAGCAGTTCTTC.

The chain uses TRBV11-2 and TRBJ2-7; tentatively, D is TRBD2 (6 bases). CDR1 and CDR2 from the germline V gene are SGHAT and FQNNGV. V was trimmed by 1 base and J by 1 base, leaving 11 bases between them. This CDR3 contains 15 residues. The CDR3 sequence: CASSLGVAGSYEQYF. CDR3 nucleotides: TGTGCCAGCAGCTTAGGTGTGGCGGGATCCTACGAGCAGTACTTC.